This TCR beta chain comes out of a study of T cell changes during pregnancy in multiple sclerosis. Here immunoSEQ multiplex PCR was the method, and the copy in TCRdb shows in-frame clones only, minus some. The table includes roughly 40,000 clones, 90% detected once. The length of the CDR3 is 13 residues. V lost 0 bases to trimming and J lost 8 bases, with 10 bases between them. Germline V gene lookup returns CDR1 SGHRS and CDR2 YFSETQ. Sequencing used CD4+ T cells from peripheral blood mononuclear cells, obtained in the third trimester of pregnancy. The chain joins TRBV5-1 to TRBJ2-3; D might be TRBD2 (6 bases). This clonotype was obtained from a female donor with multiple sclerosis, enrolled in a pregnancy study. The CDR3 reads CASSLGRVGTQYF. The CDR3 DNA reads TGCGCCAGCAGCTTGGGGAGGGTTGGTACGCAGTATTTT.